The present entry profiles one T cell receptor (beta chain) with its context. Its target is not known. These data are taken from a study of T cell responses to AZD1222 COVID-19 vaccine. At the level of the study: Timing groups of about 4 and about 12 weeks for second doses were pooled.

Whole-study results and caveats: Two doses of AZD1222 preceded a rise in Spike-specific TCR breadth and depth.

Measured with immunoSEQ multiplex PCR; TCRdb has only the in-frame clones, and not every one. The data contain 90,000 to 130,000 clones, 80% to 85% of them seen just once; the ten biggest clones take up 9.4%. Per the germline V gene, CDR1 is LNHDA and CDR2 is SQIVND (reference sequence). The CDR3 is 13 residues long. V lost 0 bases and J 5 bases, leaving 7 bases between the germline ends. This TCR was recovered from an adult in good health. The chain combines TRBV19 with TRBJ2-5; the D is unclear. This sample comprised peripheral blood, obtained on day 0 of AZD1222 vaccination. CDR3 residues: CASSIDTWETQYF. The CDR3, as DNA: TGTGCCAGTAGTATAGATACGTGGGAGACCCAGTACTTC.